The 13 T cell receptor beta chains below were found in one sample sequenced in a study of CD8 T cell repertoires and HIV-1 epitope variants. Measured with immunoSEQ multiplex PCR; TCRdb has only the in-frame clones, and not every one. The table has about 5,400 clones, approximately 61% seen once; the top ten hold about 43%. Their target antigens are unknown. Specimen: cultured CD8+ T cells derived from PBMCs. These receptor sequences come from a male donor with HIV.

The chain employs TRBV6-1 and TRBJ2-7, with TRBD1 matching over 11 bases. The CDR3 extends over 14 amino acids. Germline lookup yields CDR1 MNHNS and CDR2 SASEGT. The trim removed 6 bases at V and 6 bases at J, leaving 7 bases unmatched. Here the CDR3 reads CASSSLGTGGEQYF. The CDR3 nucleotides are TGTGCCAGCAGCTCCCTTGGGACAGGGGGCGAGCAGTACTTC.

The CDR3 reads CASSRGTSYSNEQFF. CDR3 bases: TGCGCCAGCAGCCGCGGGACTAGCTATTCGAATGAGCAGTTCTTC. The rearrangement joins TRBV5-1 to TRBJ2-1, with 9 bases fitting TRBD2. The CDR3 has 15 amino acids. Germline V gene lookup returns CDR1 SGHRS and CDR2 YFSETQ. The trim removed 4 bases at V and 7 bases at J, leaving 9 bases unmatched. The entire variable domain, with the rest obtained from reference TRBV5-1 and TRBJ2-1, is as follows: KAGVTQTPRYLIKTRGQQVTLSCSPISGHRSVSWYQQTPGQGLQFLFEYFSETQRNKGNFPGRFSGRQFSNSRSEMNVSTLELGDSALYLCASSRGTSYSNEQFFGPGTRLTVL.

By share of the sample, this clone is large. The rearrangement uses TRBV28 and TRBJ1-2, with D perhaps TRBD1 (5 bases). CDR1 is MDHEN, CDR2 SYDVKM, per germline. V lost 5 bases to trimming and J lost 3 bases, with 19 bases between them. The CDR3 consists of 16 residues. CDR3 in DNA: TGTGCCAGCAGTATACGCCCGACAGATTTCGACTATGGCTACACCTTC. This encodes CASSIRPTDFDYGYTF.

By proportion, this clone is medium-sized. CDR3 sequence: CSVLKGTGELFF. As DNA, the CDR3 is TGCAGCGTCTTGAAGGGCACCGGGGAGCTGTTTTTT. The chain is built from TRBV29-1 and TRBJ2-2; D unresolved. The germline gives CDR1 SQVTM, CDR2 ANQGSEA. The CDR3 contains 12 residues. V was pared by 6 bases and J by 4 bases, with 9 bases between.

The table lists this clone with a few counts. V usage is TRBV11-1 and J usage is TRBJ2-1, with 14 bases aligning to TRBD2. The trim removed 3 bases at V and 7 bases at J, leaving 2 bases unmatched. The CDR3 spans 15 residues. Germline CDR1 SGHAT, CDR2 FQDESV (reference sequence). The DNA of the CDR3 is TGTGCCAGCAGCTTTGGGACTAGCGGGAGTAATGAGCAGTTCTTC. It encodes CASSFGTSGSNEQFF.

J is TRBJ1-1 and V is TRBV7-9; D gene ambiguous. The germline V gene encodes CDR1 SEHNR and CDR2 FQNEAQ (reference sequence). This CDR3 has 12 residues. CDR3 sequence: CVGQFMNTEAFF. CDR3 DNA sequence: TGTGTAGGGCAGTTCATGAACACTGAAGCTTTCTTT.

This chain links TRBV15 with TRBJ1-1, with D possibly matching TRBD1 (5 bases). CDR1 and CDR2 from the germline V gene are LNHNV and YYDKDF (reference sequence). Trimming stripped 0 bases from V and 1 base from J, with 9 bases between. The CDR3 contains 15 residues. The DNA for the CDR3 is TGTGCCACCAGCAGAGATCGGGGCGAGAACACTGAAGCTTTCTTT. Encoded protein: CATSRDRGENTEAFF.

The chain recombines TRBV6-1 with TRBJ2-2; D may match TRBD1 or TRBD2 (5 bases each). V shed 10 bases and J shed 1 base, with 16 bases lying between them. The length of the CDR3 is 15 residues. Germline lookup yields CDR1 MNHNS and CDR2 SASEGT. This chain's CDR3 is CAITRGVLNTGELFF. The DNA of the CDR3 is TGTGCCATTACAAGAGGGGTTCTGAACACCGGGGAGCTGTTTTTT.

This clone has just a few counts. This chain connects TRBV7-6 to TRBJ2-7, with a tentative D call TRBD2 (6 bases). Germline V gene sequence: CDR1 SGHVS, CDR2 FNYEAQ. The CDR3 sequence is 19 residues long. The V gene lost 1 base and the J gene lost 2 bases, with 24 bases spanning the gap. CDR3 nucleotide sequence: TGTGCCAGCAGCTTAGGAGGGTTGGGGTCCAGCGGGCCGGCCTACGAGCAGTACTTC. It is translated as CASSLGGLGSSGPAYEQYF.

The V and J genes are TRBV6-5 and TRBJ2-7, with 7 positions matching TRBD2. Germline lookup yields CDR1 MNHEY and CDR2 SVGAGI. J lost 4 bases, V lost 0 bases, and 9 bases had no gene match. CDR3 length equals 16 residues. Written as DNA, the CDR3 is TGTGCCAGCAGTTACTCGCTAAGCGGGACCTCTTACGAGCAGTACTTC. It translates to CASSYSLSGTSYEQYF.

The genes are TRBV28 and TRBJ2-2; D gene ambiguous. The CDR3 loop spans 13 amino acids. CDR1 is MDHEN, CDR2 SYDVKM, per germline. The DNA for the CDR3 is TGTGCAAGCGCCGCGCTGAACACCGGGGAGCTGTTTTTT. It specifies CASAALNTGELFF. Full variable domain (outside the CDR3, taken from reference TRBV28 and TRBJ2-2): DVKVTQSSRYLVKRTGEKVFLECVQDMDHENMFWYRQDPGLGLRLIYFSYDVKMKEKGDIPEGYSVSREKKERFSLILESASTNQTSMYLCASAALNTGELFFGEGSRLTVL.

This chain connects TRBV14 to TRBJ2-1; 10 bases match TRBD2. The CDR3 totals 13 residues. Germline values: CDR1 SGHDN, CDR2 FVKESK. Germline trimming cut 6 bases from V and 9 bases from J; bases unmatched to any gene: 5. CDR3 in amino acids: CASRLAGEGEQFF. The CDR3 coding sequence is TGTGCCAGCAGGCTAGCGGGAGAAGGTGAGCAGTTCTTC.

The chain uses TRBV27 and TRBJ2-7, with 11 bases identical to TRBD2. The V gene end was trimmed by 6 bases and the J gene end by 0 bases; junction bases not matched to a gene: 10. CDR1 is MNHEY, CDR2 SMNVEV, per germline (reference sequence). CDR3 size: 17 residues. CDR3: CASSPISTSGSSYEQYF. Here the CDR3 DNA reads TGTGCCAGCAGCCCCATCTCTACTAGCGGGAGCTCCTACGAGCAGTACTTC.